This TCR beta chain stems from a study of shared clonotypes between healthy human individuals. Study-level points and caveats: Among non-shared clonotypes, generation probabilities were lower than among those shared by all four donors.

In the original workflow: For the immunoSEQ data, sequences were junction-only without quality scores, so filtering differed. Sequencing was performed with immunoSEQ multiplex PCR; in TCRdb, only in-frame clones are kept and a portion is missing. The V and J calls and clone size come from that table; D and trimming were worked out from the DNA. The sample has 2 million to 2.5 million clones, 80% to 95% seen once; the top ten hold roughly 0.36%. The CDR3 spans 14 residues. Germline V gene sequence: CDR1 KGHSH, CDR2 LQKENI. Trimming removed 6 bases at V and 6 bases at J, with 17 bases between. About this clone: Its antigen is unidentified.

This chain uses TRBV18 with TRBJ1-1; weak D call: TRBD1 (5 bases). The TCR originated in a man between 18 and 35 years old in good health. Some clones in this sample may be carry-over from other donors' samples. The sample consisted of naive CD4+ T cells from PBMCs. The subset here: CD45RA+ positively selected. The CDR3 spells CASSLRGAFPEAFF. DNA for the CDR3: TGTGCCAGCTCCCTTCGTGGGGCGTTCCCTGAAGCTTTCTTT. Full variable domain (missing parts from reference TRBV18 and TRBJ1-1): NAGVMQNPRHLVRRRGQEARLRCSPMKGHSHVYWYRQLPEEGLKFMVYLQKENIIDESGMPKERFSAEFPKEGPSILRIQQVVRGDSAAYFCASSLRGAFPEAFFGQGTRLTVV.